This T cell receptor (beta chain) was sequenced during a study of cytomegalovirus exposure and HLA in healthy donors. Repertoires were generated with immunoSEQ multiplex PCR, while TCRdb's copy carries only in-frame clones and drops some. The repertoire holds tens of thousands of clones, with 90% to 96% as singletons. Whole-study findings and limits: About 150 TCR beta chains were listed as cytomegalovirus-associated. Within the approximately 130 validation repertoires, first-cohort TCR clusters tended to co-occur, according to a later analysis.

Germline V gene data show CDR1 as MDHEN and CDR2 as SYDVKM. The V and J ends lost 3 bases and 5 bases respectively, with 8 bases between them. The CDR3 spans 13 residues. To note about this clone: Antigen: not known.

The chain carries TRBV28 and TRBJ2-1; no clear D. The source of this sequence is a woman between 18 and 29 years old in good health and CMV-seronegative. The material sequenced was PBMCs. This CDR3 is CASSLWPNNEQFF. CDR3 in DNA: TGTGCCAGCAGTTTGTGGCCGAACAATGAGCAGTTCTTC.